This is a list of T cell receptor beta chains from one sample in a study of blood T cell repertoires in COVID-19. Assay used: immunoSEQ multiplex PCR; TCRdb lists only in-frame clones, some missing. The sample has 200,000 to 300,000 clones; approximately 78% are singletons. Sample: peripheral blood. The receptors shown here come from a woman in her fifties or sixties with active or convalescent COVID-19. Both conserved end residues are part of each CDR3. The D gene is left open where the match is weak. Where a row states a size, it is once, few, many or the class of an expanded clone; other rows omit it.

V gene: TRBV27
D gene: TRBD2
J gene: TRBJ2-3
clone size: NA
CDR3 DNA: TGTGCCAGCAGCCCCCACTACTCGACTAGCTTCACAGATACGCAGTATTTT
CDR3 protein: CASSPHYSTSFTDTQYF

V gene: TRBV6-5
D gene: NA
J gene: TRBJ1-2
clone size: NA
CDR3 DNA: TGTGCCAGCTTAGCCCAGGGTAGCTATGGCTACACCTTC
CDR3 protein: CASLAQGSYGYTF

V gene: TRBV6-5
D gene: NA
J gene: TRBJ2-1
clone size: NA
CDR3 DNA: TGTGCCGGCGGGGCTAGCTACAATGAGCAGTTCTTC
CDR3 protein: CAGGASYNEQFF

V gene: TRBV2
D gene: NA
J gene: TRBJ2-5
clone size: NA
CDR3 DNA: TGTGCCAGCAGTGTGTCTGGGGGCGCTGAGACCCAGTACTTC
CDR3 protein: CASSVSGGAETQYF

V gene: TRBV12-3/TRBV12-4
D gene: TRBD1
J gene: TRBJ1-5
clone size: NA
CDR3 DNA: TGTGCCAGCTCCGGGACAGGGAATCAGCCCCAGCATTTT
CDR3 protein: CASSGTGNQPQHF

V gene: TRBV27
D gene: NA
J gene: TRBJ2-1
clone size: NA
CDR3 DNA: TGTGCCAGCAGTCCACTAGGGGTGGGGGCGGACAATGAGCAGTTCTTC
CDR3 protein: CASSPLGVGADNEQFF

V gene: TRBV27
D gene: NA
J gene: TRBJ2-5
clone size: NA
CDR3 DNA: TGTGCCAGCAGTTCCCGGGAAGGAGAGACCCAGTACTTC
CDR3 protein: CASSSREGETQYF

V gene: TRBV6-6
D gene: TRBD1
J gene: TRBJ1-5
clone size: few
CDR3 DNA: TGTGCCAGCAGTTACCCTACAGGGGACCAGCCCCAGCATTTT
CDR3 protein: CASSYPTGDQPQHF

V gene: TRBV7-8
D gene: TRBD2
J gene: TRBJ2-5
clone size: NA
CDR3 DNA: TGTGCCAGCAGCCGAGCGGGGGGCCAAGAGACCCAGTACTTC
CDR3 protein: CASSRAGGQETQYF

V gene: TRBV19
D gene: TRBD1
J gene: TRBJ1-5
clone size: NA
CDR3 DNA: TGTGCCAGTAGTCGACAGGGAATCAATCAGCCCCAGCATTTT
CDR3 protein: CASSRQGINQPQHF

V gene: TRBV20-1
D gene: TRBD1
J gene: TRBJ2-7
clone size: NA
CDR3 DNA: TGCAGTGTCACAGGGGACTACGAGCAGTACTTC
CDR3 protein: CSVTGDYEQYF

V gene: TRBV5-1
D gene: TRBD1
J gene: TRBJ1-4
clone size: NA
CDR3 DNA: TGCGCCAGCAGCCGGACAGGGGAAATGTCTAATGAAAAACTGTTTTTT
CDR3 protein: CASSRTGEMSNEKLFF

V gene: TRBV6-5
D gene: NA
J gene: TRBJ1-5
clone size: NA
CDR3 DNA: TGTGCCAGCAGGGGGGGTAGCAATCAGCCCCAGCATTTT
CDR3 protein: CASRGGSNQPQHF

V gene: TRBV3-1/TRBV3-2
D gene: TRBD1
J gene: TRBJ2-3
clone size: NA
CDR3 DNA: TGTGCCAGCAGCCAAGATTTCCCGACCGGGACAGGGGGCACAGATACGCAGTATTTT
CDR3 protein: CASSQDFPTGTGGTDTQYF

V gene: TRBV3-1/TRBV3-2
D gene: TRBD1
J gene: TRBJ1-1
clone size: few
CDR3 DNA: TGTGCCAGCAGCCGGGACAGGGTAAGAACTGAAGCTTTCTTT
CDR3 protein: CASSRDRVRTEAFF

V gene: TRBV3-1/TRBV3-2
D gene: NA
J gene: TRBJ2-1
clone size: NA
CDR3 DNA: TGTGCCAGCAGCCGCGGGACTAATGAGCAGTTCTTC
CDR3 protein: CASSRGTNEQFF

V gene: TRBV6-5
D gene: TRBD2
J gene: TRBJ2-1
clone size: NA
CDR3 DNA: TGTGCCAGCAGACGCCTAGCGGGGGGTAACAATGAGCAGTTCTTC
CDR3 protein: CASRRLAGGNNEQFF

V gene: TRBV7-2
D gene: NA
J gene: TRBJ2-3
clone size: NA
CDR3 DNA: TGTGCCAGCAGCCCCTCGCAGGGTGATACGCAGTATTTT
CDR3 protein: CASSPSQGDTQYF

V gene: TRBV24-1
D gene: NA
J gene: TRBJ2-5
clone size: once
CDR3 DNA: TGTGCCACCAGTGAGGGACCCTTGGGGGGTAAAGAGACCCAGTACTTC
CDR3 protein: CATSEGPLGGKETQYF

V gene: TRBV30
D gene: NA
J gene: TRBJ2-2
clone size: NA
CDR3 DNA: TGTGCCTGGAGTGAACAGGCAGGGGGGGAGCTGTTTTTT
CDR3 protein: CAWSEQAGGELFF

V gene: TRBV7-3
D gene: NA
J gene: TRBJ1-1
clone size: once
CDR3 DNA: TGTGCCAGCAGCCTGGAGCCGAACACTGAAGCTTTCTTT
CDR3 protein: CASSLEPNTEAFF

V gene: TRBV18
D gene: TRBD1
J gene: TRBJ1-3
clone size: NA
CDR3 DNA: TGTGCCAGCTCACCAACGGACAGGGATTACTCTGGAAACACCATATATTTT
CDR3 protein: CASSPTDRDYSGNTIYF

V gene: TRBV9
D gene: TRBD2
J gene: TRBJ2-2
clone size: NA
CDR3 DNA: TGTGCCAGCAGCGCTCCCCTGGGGGGGGTGAACACCGGGGAGCTGTTTTTT
CDR3 protein: CASSAPLGGVNTGELFF

V gene: TRBV25-1
D gene: NA
J gene: TRBJ2-7
clone size: NA
CDR3 DNA: TGTGCCAGCAGTGAATATGGCAGGGTACACGAGCAGTACTTC
CDR3 protein: CASSEYGRVHEQYF

V gene: TRBV6-5
D gene: TRBD2
J gene: TRBJ2-2
clone size: NA
CDR3 DNA: TGTGCCAGCAGTTCGCTAGCGGGGGCGACCGGGGAGCTGTTTTTT
CDR3 protein: CASSSLAGATGELFF

V gene: TRBV6-5
D gene: TRBD1
J gene: TRBJ1-5
clone size: NA
CDR3 DNA: TGTGCCAGCAGTTTGGGGGCAGGGGGCGGCCAGCCCCAGCATTTT
CDR3 protein: CASSLGAGGGQPQHF

V gene: TRBV7-2
D gene: NA
J gene: TRBJ1-6
clone size: NA
CDR3 DNA: TGTGCCAGCAGCTTAGGGGTGGGGGAGGGCTCACCCCTCCACTTT
CDR3 protein: CASSLGVGEGSPLHF

V gene: TRBV19
D gene: NA
J gene: TRBJ1-2
clone size: NA
CDR3 DNA: TGTGCCAGTAGGGGGCCCCGACAGCTTCCAAACTATGGCTACACCTTC
CDR3 protein: CASRGPRQLPNYGYTF

V gene: TRBV11-2
D gene: TRBD2
J gene: TRBJ2-3
clone size: NA
CDR3 DNA: TGTGCCAGCAGCTCCCGGGGGGGGGACACAGATACGCAGTATTTT
CDR3 protein: CASSSRGGDTDTQYF

V gene: TRBV10-3
D gene: NA
J gene: TRBJ1-2
clone size: NA
CDR3 DNA: TGTGCCATCACCAGGGGCCTCGGTCATGGCTACACCTTC
CDR3 protein: CAITRGLGHGYTF

V gene: TRBV11-2
D gene: NA
J gene: TRBJ1-2
clone size: NA
CDR3 DNA: TGTGCCAGCAGCTCGGGACTTGGCTACACCTTC
CDR3 protein: CASSSGLGYTF

V gene: TRBV7-6
D gene: NA
J gene: TRBJ1-4
clone size: NA
CDR3 DNA: TGTGCCAGCAGCTTAGCCCATGGCGGTACAGGTGAAAAACTGTTTTTT
CDR3 protein: CASSLAHGGTGEKLFF

V gene: TRBV6-5
D gene: TRBD1
J gene: TRBJ2-7
clone size: NA
CDR3 DNA: TGTGCCAGCAGGCCGAACAGGGGGGCCTCCTACGAGCAGTACTTC
CDR3 protein: CASRPNRGASYEQYF

V gene: TRBV6-5
D gene: TRBD1
J gene: TRBJ2-7
clone size: NA
CDR3 DNA: TGTGCCAGCAGTTACCCTGGACAGGGGAGGTACGAGCAGTACTTC
CDR3 protein: CASSYPGQGRYEQYF

V gene: TRBV10-3
D gene: TRBD2
J gene: TRBJ2-3
clone size: NA
CDR3 DNA: TGTGCCATCAGTGGGGTAGCGGGGGGACAAGATACGCAGTATTTT
CDR3 protein: CAISGVAGGQDTQYF

V gene: TRBV3-1/TRBV3-2
D gene: TRBD1
J gene: TRBJ1-1
clone size: NA
CDR3 DNA: TGTGCCAGCAGCCAAGGAACAGGGGCGAACACTGAAGCTTTCTTT
CDR3 protein: CASSQGTGANTEAFF

V gene: TRBV6-5
D gene: NA
J gene: TRBJ1-4
clone size: NA
CDR3 DNA: TGTGCCAGCAGTTACGGACCGCAGGGGCATGAAAAACTGTTTTTT
CDR3 protein: CASSYGPQGHEKLFF

V gene: TRBV6-4
D gene: TRBD1
J gene: TRBJ1-1
clone size: NA
CDR3 DNA: TGTGCCAGCCGATGGGACAGCCGAGAGAACACTGAAGCTTTCTTT
CDR3 protein: CASRWDSRENTEAFF

V gene: TRBV7-7
D gene: TRBD2
J gene: TRBJ2-3
clone size: NA
CDR3 DNA: TGTGCTAGCAGCTTAGTTGCTAGCGGGGACTCAGATACGCAGTATTTT
CDR3 protein: CASSLVASGDSDTQYF

V gene: TRBV7-9
D gene: NA
J gene: TRBJ1-2
clone size: NA
CDR3 DNA: TGTGCCAGCAGCACCGATACAGGGACCTATGGCTACACCTTC
CDR3 protein: CASSTDTGTYGYTF

V gene: TRBV11-2
D gene: TRBD1
J gene: TRBJ2-5
clone size: NA
CDR3 DNA: TGTGCCAGCAGCCCTTTGACAGGGGAGACCCAGTACTTC
CDR3 protein: CASSPLTGETQYF

V gene: TRBV5-4
D gene: NA
J gene: TRBJ2-3
clone size: NA
CDR3 DNA: TGTGCCAGCAGCTTGGGGGCCAGGGCAGATACGCAGTATTTT
CDR3 protein: CASSLGARADTQYF

V gene: TRBV4-3
D gene: NA
J gene: TRBJ1-3
clone size: few
CDR3 DNA: TGCGCCAGCAGCCAAGACGCCGGGGGAAACACCATATATTTT
CDR3 protein: CASSQDAGGNTIYF

V gene: TRBV19
D gene: NA
J gene: TRBJ2-1
clone size: NA
CDR3 DNA: TGTGCCAGTAGTAAAAGCGGCCAGCATGAGCAGTTCTTC
CDR3 protein: CASSKSGQHEQFF

V gene: TRBV2
D gene: NA
J gene: TRBJ1-6
clone size: NA
CDR3 DNA: TGTGCCAGCAAGATCACTTATAATTCACCCCTCCACTTT
CDR3 protein: CASKITYNSPLHF

V gene: TRBV5-1
D gene: NA
J gene: TRBJ2-7
clone size: once
CDR3 DNA: TGCGCCAGCAGCTTGGCCATAGGCAGGGGATCCTACGAGCAGTACTTC
CDR3 protein: CASSLAIGRGSYEQYF

V gene: TRBV19
D gene: NA
J gene: TRBJ1-1
clone size: NA
CDR3 DNA: TGTGCCAGTAGCTCAGATAAATTCACTGAAGCTTTCTTT
CDR3 protein: CASSSDKFTEAFF

V gene: TRBV19
D gene: NA
J gene: TRBJ1-1
clone size: NA
CDR3 DNA: TGTGCCAGTAGTATAGTGGGGGGTACAACTGAAGCTTTCTTT
CDR3 protein: CASSIVGGTTEAFF

V gene: TRBV6-2/TRBV6-3
D gene: NA
J gene: TRBJ2-5
clone size: NA
CDR3 DNA: TGTGCCAGCAGCCCCCTCTGGGGGCAGGAGACCCAGTACTTC
CDR3 protein: CASSPLWGQETQYF

V gene: TRBV9
D gene: NA
J gene: TRBJ2-2
clone size: NA
CDR3 DNA: TGTGCCAGCAGCGTAACTGGGGCCACCGGGGAGCTGTTTTTT
CDR3 protein: CASSVTGATGELFF